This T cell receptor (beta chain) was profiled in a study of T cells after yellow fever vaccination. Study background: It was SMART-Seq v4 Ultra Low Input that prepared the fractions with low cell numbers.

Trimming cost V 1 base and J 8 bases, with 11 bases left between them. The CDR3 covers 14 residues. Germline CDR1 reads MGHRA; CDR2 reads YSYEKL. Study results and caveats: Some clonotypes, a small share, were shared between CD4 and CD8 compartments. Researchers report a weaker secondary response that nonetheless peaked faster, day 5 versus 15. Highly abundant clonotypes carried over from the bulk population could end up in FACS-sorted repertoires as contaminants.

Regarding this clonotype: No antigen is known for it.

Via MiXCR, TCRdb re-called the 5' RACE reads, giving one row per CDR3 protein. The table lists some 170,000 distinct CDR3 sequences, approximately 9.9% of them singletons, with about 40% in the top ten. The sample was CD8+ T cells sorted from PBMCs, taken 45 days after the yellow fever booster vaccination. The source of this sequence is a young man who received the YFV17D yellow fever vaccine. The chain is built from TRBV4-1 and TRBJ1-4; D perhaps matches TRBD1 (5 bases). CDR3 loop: CASSQAQGSEKLFF. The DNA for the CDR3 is TGCGCCAGCAGCCAAGCCCAGGGTAGCGAAAAACTGTTTTTT.